This TCR beta chain was sequenced in a study of molecular identifiers for immune sequencing clone quantification. Germline V gene lookup returns CDR1 LGHDT and CDR2 YNNKEL (reference sequence). The CDR3 covers 14 residues. Findings and limits, study-wide: Highly expanded clone sizes could be underestimated by identical TCR molecules sharing a barcode.

TCRdb reanalysed the PCR reads using MiXCR and keeps one entry per CDR3 protein. Of approximately 320,000 distinct CDR3 sequences listed, 24% are singletons. This clonotype was seen a single time. Its matching antigen is unknown. Sequence at one end of the junction differs from germline and may be a read error. The sequence was obtained from a human donor in good health. Some libraries in this study had Jurkat cell RNA spiked in. The J gene is TRBJ2-1, the V gene TRBV3-1; D is uncertain. The sample comprised naive CD8+ T cells from blood, with Jurkat cell RNA spiked in. Subset: FACS-sorted CD8+CD4-CCR7+CD45RA+ naive T cells. Written as DNA, the CDR3 is TGTGTCAGCAGCCCCCTCCACACGAACAATGAGCAGTTCTTC. Protein: CVSSPLHTNNEQFF.